Listed below are T cell receptor beta chains from one sample, sequenced in a study of radiation and T cells in renal cell carcinoma. Sequencing was performed with immunoSEQ multiplex PCR; in TCRdb, only in-frame clones are kept and a portion is missing. The data show more than 60,000 clones, 70% to 90% seen once. Sequencing used blood, obtained from a patient whose treatment included radiotherapy and nephrectomy. These receptor sequences come from a woman in her sixties or seventies with renal cell carcinoma. The CDR3 runs from the conserved cysteine through the conserved F or W.

J: TRBJ1-5; V: TRBV9; CDR3: CASSAGQGDHQPQHF
J: TRBJ2-3; V: TRBV2; CDR3: CASMSVRGSDTQYF
J: TRBJ2-7; V: TRBV28; CDR3: CAVGRGSTYEQYF
J: TRBJ2-2; V: TRBV7-3; CDR3: CASSAFGLPLGELFF
J: TRBJ2-1; V: TRBV18; CDR3: CASSPLTDNEQFF
J: TRBJ1-6; V: TRBV2; CDR3: CASGSGLSYNSPLHF
J: TRBJ1-1; V: TRBV19; CDR3: CASMGQGTEAFF
J: TRBJ2-4; V: TRBV15; CDR3: CATSGGTAKNIQYF
J: TRBJ1-1; V: TRBV7-6; CDR3: CASSPLTGGNTEAFF
J: TRBJ1-3; V: TRBV6-1; CDR3: CASSERTDSGNTIYF
J: TRBJ1-2; V: TRBV11-2; CDR3: CASSSHSVGYTF
J: TRBJ2-3; V: TRBV6-1; CDR3: CASSESGGAADTQYF
J: TRBJ2-3; V: TRBV6-5; CDR3: CASSPSDSSTDTQYF
J: TRBJ2-1; V: TRBV7-6; CDR3: CASSLLSGRAPYNEQFF
J: TRBJ2-3; V: TRBV29-1; CDR3: CSVDQPPGQSLTDTQYF
J: TRBJ2-7; V: TRBV5-5; CDR3: CASSLGLAGTYEQYF
J: TRBJ2-1; V: TRBV27; CDR3: CTSSLDPSSYNEQFF
J: TRBJ1-2; V: TRBV6-1; CDR3: CASSAQHSNYGYTF
J: TRBJ1-3; V: TRBV5-6; CDR3: CASSLVPVSGNTIYF
J: TRBJ1-3; V: TRBV30; CDR3: CAWSAASGNTIYF
J: TRBJ1-1; V: TRBV2; CDR3: CASRIQGSAAFF
J: TRBJ1-1; V: TRBV6-5; CDR3: CATSSPRQESTEAFF
J: TRBJ2-5; V: TRBV29-1; CDR3: CSVTLHRDPLPTQYF
J: TRBJ1-2; V: TRBV4-2; CDR3: CASSQSIPTGPLSYGYTF
J: TRBJ1-1; V: TRBV25-1; CDR3: CASSEDRTGGTEAFF
J: TRBJ2-3; V: TRBV4-1; CDR3: CASSQDGSGLYTDTQYF
J: TRBJ1-2; V: TRBV5-6; CDR3: CASSHRGSGYGYTF
J: TRBJ2-7; V: TRBV2; CDR3: CASSAQDSYEQYF
J: TRBJ2-4; V: TRBV19; CDR3: CASSVLTSGLGDIQYF
J: TRBJ1-1; V: TRBV18; CDR3: CASSPLQENTEAFF
J: TRBJ2-1; V: TRBV30; CDR3: CAWIDIHRPSSSYNEQFF
J: TRBJ1-4; V: TRBV13; CDR3: CASSSQGGNEKLFF
J: TRBJ1-6; V: TRBV6-5; CDR3: CASSFQQGSSPLHF
J: TRBJ1-2; V: TRBV5-6; CDR3: CASSSRTRVNYGYTF
J: TRBJ2-3; V: TRBV9; CDR3: CASSVGTSISDTQYF
J: TRBJ1-2; V: TRBV19; CDR3: CASSIGGDPSYGYTF
J: TRBJ1-2; V: TRBV6-1; CDR3: CASSEVRGQGHGYTF
J: TRBJ2-2; V: TRBV6-1; CDR3: CASRVRTEDGELFF
J: TRBJ1-1; V: TRBV18; CDR3: CASSTTGVTEAFF
J: TRBJ2-7; V: TRBV11-2; CDR3: CASSLEVRSWEQYF